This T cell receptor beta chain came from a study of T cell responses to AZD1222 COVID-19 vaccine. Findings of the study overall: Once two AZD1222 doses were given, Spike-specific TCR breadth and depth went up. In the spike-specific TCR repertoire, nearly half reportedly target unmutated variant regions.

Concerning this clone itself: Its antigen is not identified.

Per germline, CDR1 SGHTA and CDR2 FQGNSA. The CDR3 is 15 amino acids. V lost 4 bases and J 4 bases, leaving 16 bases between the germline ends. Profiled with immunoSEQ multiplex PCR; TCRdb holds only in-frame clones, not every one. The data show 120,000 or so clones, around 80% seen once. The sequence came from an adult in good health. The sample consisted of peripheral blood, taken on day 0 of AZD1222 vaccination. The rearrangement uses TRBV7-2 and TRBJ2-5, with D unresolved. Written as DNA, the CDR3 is TGTGCCAGCAGCTCGCAGACGCATACCCTAGAGACCCAGTACTTC. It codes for CASSSQTHTLETQYF.